Listed below are T cell receptor beta chains from one sample, sequenced in a study of shared clonotypes between healthy human individuals. Clones were sequenced by immunoSEQ multiplex PCR, and TCRdb holds only the in-frame ones, with some missing. The sample holds a few hundred thousand clones, around 97% seen once. Sequencing input: naive CD4+ T cells sorted from blood. The origin of the receptors is a woman in her 30s in good health. Both conserved end residues are part of each CDR3.

V,CDR3
TRBV7-6,CASSYLRGPGNTIYF
TRBV6-1,CASSEGQGGNQPQHF
TRBV18,CASREQNTEAFF
TRBV2,CAHADGTGHYGYTF
TRBV11-2,CASSVRQAREKLFF
TRBV6-1,CASRLSGGRGDTQYF
TRBV5-1,CASSEQGRNTEAFF
TRBV4-2,CASSQGAGYTF
TRBV28,CASSSPGSRGTGELFF
TRBV29-1,CSVPMVRDEQFF
TRBV27,CASRGSGRAQDGYTF
TRBV19,CASSTPSTLNYGYTF
TRBV2,CASARGQGLGEAFF
TRBV28,CASSLPGGAGAYEQYF
TRBV7-2,CASSLAPIAGTYNEQFF
TRBV9,CASSAGQGVREQYF
TRBV11-2,CASSLEWTGTYEQYF
TRBV25-1,CASSRGGDWEQFF
TRBV5-1,CASSLGSGGIYNEQFF
TRBV5-1,CASSSAYEQCF
TRBV5-4,CASSLLSTVGGWTGELFF
TRBV10-3,CAISTGVAADGYTF
TRBV28,CASDTGGFQPQHF
TRBV6-6,CASSDAGIETQYF
TRBV5-1,CASSLESGSGADTQYF
TRBV5-5,CASTRTAGTYEQYF
TRBV6-1,CASRVMDGQETQYF
TRBV2,CASRVKTSIDTQYF
TRBV5-1,CASSWGWRGITNYGYTF
TRBV18,CASSPPVKGSGNTIYF
TRBV6-6,CASSSGDRVYEQYF
TRBV5-1,CASSARQGLRTDTQYF
TRBV6-1,CASSHSSVPYEQYF
TRBV5-1,CASSLGAGGRYEQYF
TRBV7-9,CASSFPRGANEKLFF
TRBV5-5,CASGKRAHEQYF
TRBV5-1,CASSLVEGGRNSYEQYF
TRBV6-1,CASTRDRGETQYF
TRBV7-9,CASTLGLAGAGDTGELFF
TRBV28,CASRLAGHSYNEQFF
TRBV18,CASSPWGSNQPQHF
TRBV15,CATSRVGSTIQETQYF
TRBV7-8,CASSLVDRVGGANVLTF
TRBV5-1,CASRASTGTGTNYGYTF
TRBV6-1,CASSWDRGSTDTQYF
TRBV6-6,CASSLSDLAKNIQYF
TRBV27,CASSADRATGNTIYF
TRBV19,CASSIDLWGNEAFF
TRBV11-3,CASSPGQGTYEQYF
TRBV29-1,CSVRGQGDGYTF
TRBV28,CASSRDGGINEQFF
TRBV27,CASSSLAGGTYEQYF
TRBV11-2,CASSPLLRQWNNEQFF
TRBV7-9,CASSLTTGGTEAFF
TRBV2,CASSALYEQYF
TRBV20-1,CSASPDTQYF